These T cell receptor beta chains were read from a single sample in a study of T cell responses to AZD1222 COVID-19 vaccine. Profiling relied on immunoSEQ multiplex PCR, and the TCRdb table lists in-frame clones only, not all of them. The data show 110,000 to 150,000 clones, with more than 80% seen just once and approximately 1.5% held by the top ten. The sample here was peripheral blood, taken on day 0 of AZD1222 vaccination. The receptors stem from an adult in good health. Each CDR3 is given with its conserved first and last residue. A D gene is named only where the DNA matches it firmly. Clone size is shown for a subset of rows, as once, few, many or a class of expanded clone.

TRBV19	-	few	TRBJ1-1	CASSRPPREAFF	TGTGCCAGTAGTCGCCCACCCAGAGAAGCTTTCTTT
TRBV7-3	TRBD2	-	TRBJ2-1	CASSLTGLAETYNEQFF	TGTGCCAGCAGCTTAACCGGACTAGCGGAGACCTACAATGAGCAGTTCTTC
TRBV11-3	TRBD2	-	TRBJ2-2	CASSLGLAGNTGELFF	TGTGCCAGCAGCTTAGGTCTAGCGGGGAACACCGGGGAGCTGTTTTTT
TRBV28	TRBD2	-	TRBJ2-2	CASIPTSGSYGELFF	TGTGCCAGCATCCCGACTAGCGGGAGTTACGGGGAGCTGTTTTTT
TRBV2	-	-	TRBJ2-1	CASKGTGVDEQFF	TGTGCCAGCAAGGGAACGGGAGTAGATGAGCAGTTCTTC
TRBV28	TRBD1	-	TRBJ1-6	CASSSPSTGRRNSPLHF	TGTGCCAGCAGTTCACCCTCGACAGGGCGGCGGAATTCACCCCTCCACTTT
TRBV27	-	-	TRBJ2-7	CASKKIIRGSAPRGIIYEQYF	TGTGCCAGCAAAAAAATCATCCGGGGGTCTGCGCCGCGCGGGATCATCTACGAGCAGTACTTC
TRBV19	-	few	TRBJ1-1	CASSIATPGGTEAFF	TGTGCCAGTAGTATAGCCACTCCCGGGGGGACTGAAGCTTTCTTT
TRBV7-9	-	-	TRBJ2-2	CASSLGRTGELFF	TGTGCCAGCAGCTTAGGTCGGACCGGGGAGCTGTTTTTT
TRBV19	-	-	TRBJ1-4	CASSSPGANEKLFF	TGTGCCAGTAGTAGCCCAGGGGCTAATGAAAAACTGTTTTTT
TRBV6-5	-	-	TRBJ2-7	CASSKTYEQYF	TGTGCCAGCAGTAAAACCTACGAGCAGTACTTC
TRBV11-2	-	few	TRBJ2-7	CASSLDRQTYEQYF	TGTGCCAGCAGCTTAGATCGACAGACCTACGAGCAGTACTTC
TRBV7-9	TRBD1	-	TRBJ1-2	CASSTQTGVGGYTF	TGTGCCAGCAGCACTCAGACAGGGGTCGGCGGCTACACCTTC
TRBV3-1/TRBV3-2	TRBD1	-	TRBJ2-6	CASSRQTGAYSGANVLTF	TGTGCCAGCAGCCGACAAACAGGGGCCTACTCTGGGGCCAACGTCCTGACTTTC
TRBV5-8	TRBD2	-	TRBJ2-7	CASSGWALAGDEQYF	TGTGCCAGCAGCGGTTGGGCGCTAGCGGGAGACGAGCAGTACTTC
TRBV5-1	TRBD1	-	TRBJ2-1	CASGGTGAYNEQFF	TGCGCCAGCGGGGGGACAGGGGCCTACAATGAGCAGTTCTTC
TRBV3-1/TRBV3-2	-	-	TRBJ2-1	CASSQVAFF	TGTGCCAGCAGCCAAGTAGCATTCTTC
TRBV3-1/TRBV3-2	-	-	TRBJ1-1	CASSQELLGMNTEAFF	TGTGCCAGCAGCCAAGAGCTTCTGGGGATGAACACTGAAGCTTTCTTT
TRBV5-1	TRBD1	once	TRBJ1-1	CASSSGTANTEAFF	TGCGCCAGCAGCTCCGGGACAGCGAACACTGAAGCTTTCTTT
TRBV10-3	-	-	TRBJ1-2	CAIRVDMNYGYTF	TGTGCCATCAGGGTGGACATGAACTATGGCTACACCTTC
TRBV6-5	-	-	TRBJ1-4	CASSYGVPRGEKLFF	TGTGCCAGCAGTTACGGGGTCCCAAGAGGTGAAAAACTGTTTTTT
TRBV3-1/TRBV3-2	-	few	TRBJ2-7	CASSPPRTVSYEQYF	TGTGCCAGCAGCCCACCGCGGACAGTCTCCTACGAGCAGTACTTC
TRBV11-2	-	-	TRBJ1-3	CASRSIRGDGNTIYF	TGTGCCAGCAGGTCCATCAGGGGAGACGGAAACACCATATATTTT
TRBV5-1	-	few	TRBJ1-5	CASSLAAGNQPQHF	TGCGCCAGCAGCTTGGCCGCAGGAAACCAGCCCCAGCATTTT